The T cell receptor beta chain described here comes from a study of response to subunit inactivated influenza vaccine (dated by TCRdb to the late 2010s). Context from the whole study: The study used deep quantitative T cell receptor repertoire profiling to track responses to a trivalent subunit inactivated influenza vaccine. Points the paper makes about the study in general: According to the authors, only a limited number of new T cells may be recruited by each seasonal influenza vaccination.

V ends up 4 bases short and J 4 bases short, with an unmatched junction base count of 7. The CDR3, cysteine through phenylalanine, is 14 amino acids long. Only the CDR3 DNA is retained, 42 bases long and in frame from the first base. CDR1 SGHRS and CDR2 YFSETQ were looked up in the germline V gene. The library was obtained by RT-PCR. Reads for this sample came from an Illumina HiSeq 2500. TCRdb itself trimmed the public reads at Q25 with fastp, ran MiXCR and retained productive beta chains. Records with the same CDR3 protein are collapsed into one entry carrying the most frequent genes and DNA. The sample table shows 500,000 to 600,000 distinct CDR3 sequences, and approximately 14% are seen once. The biggest ten clones account for around 10% of the sample. Turning to this clonotype: Its cognate antigen has yet to be identified. Within one base of it there is no much larger clone, and no base qualities were kept.

The specimen comprised PBMCs from blood, sampled 11 to 12 days after vaccination. This sequence originates from a man aged 50 or older who received an inactivated influenza vaccine. Donor details come from another sample of the same person, matched by shared clones. This receptor chain uses TRBV5-1 and TRBJ2-5; 7 of the junction bases match TRBD1. The CDR3 corresponds to CASSAGTEGETQYF. The bases read TGCGCCAGCAGCGCCGGGACAGAGGGAGAGACCCAGTACTTC.